The sequence of this T cell receptor (beta chain) was determined in a study of blood T cell repertoires in COVID-19. Study-wide context: The United States, Italy and Spain provided the acute and convalescent COVID-19 samples.

The data were produced by immunoSEQ multiplex PCR, yet TCRdb's version contains in-frame clones alone and is incomplete. The sample includes roughly 120,000 clones, roughly four fifths of them seen just once. The CDR3 is made up of 15 amino acids. V lost 1 base and J 1 base, leaving 10 bases between the germline ends. CDR1 and CDR2 (germline): LNHDA, SQIVND (reference sequence). The specimen sequenced was peripheral blood. The clonotype originates from a woman aged 55-70 years with acute or convalescent COVID-19. This chain connects TRBV19 to TRBJ1-1, with D possibly TRBD1 on 6 matching bases. CDR3 sequence (DNA): TGTGCCAGTAGTATAGGGGGGCCGGCGAACACTGAAGCTTTCTTT. Protein product: CASSIGGPANTEAFF.